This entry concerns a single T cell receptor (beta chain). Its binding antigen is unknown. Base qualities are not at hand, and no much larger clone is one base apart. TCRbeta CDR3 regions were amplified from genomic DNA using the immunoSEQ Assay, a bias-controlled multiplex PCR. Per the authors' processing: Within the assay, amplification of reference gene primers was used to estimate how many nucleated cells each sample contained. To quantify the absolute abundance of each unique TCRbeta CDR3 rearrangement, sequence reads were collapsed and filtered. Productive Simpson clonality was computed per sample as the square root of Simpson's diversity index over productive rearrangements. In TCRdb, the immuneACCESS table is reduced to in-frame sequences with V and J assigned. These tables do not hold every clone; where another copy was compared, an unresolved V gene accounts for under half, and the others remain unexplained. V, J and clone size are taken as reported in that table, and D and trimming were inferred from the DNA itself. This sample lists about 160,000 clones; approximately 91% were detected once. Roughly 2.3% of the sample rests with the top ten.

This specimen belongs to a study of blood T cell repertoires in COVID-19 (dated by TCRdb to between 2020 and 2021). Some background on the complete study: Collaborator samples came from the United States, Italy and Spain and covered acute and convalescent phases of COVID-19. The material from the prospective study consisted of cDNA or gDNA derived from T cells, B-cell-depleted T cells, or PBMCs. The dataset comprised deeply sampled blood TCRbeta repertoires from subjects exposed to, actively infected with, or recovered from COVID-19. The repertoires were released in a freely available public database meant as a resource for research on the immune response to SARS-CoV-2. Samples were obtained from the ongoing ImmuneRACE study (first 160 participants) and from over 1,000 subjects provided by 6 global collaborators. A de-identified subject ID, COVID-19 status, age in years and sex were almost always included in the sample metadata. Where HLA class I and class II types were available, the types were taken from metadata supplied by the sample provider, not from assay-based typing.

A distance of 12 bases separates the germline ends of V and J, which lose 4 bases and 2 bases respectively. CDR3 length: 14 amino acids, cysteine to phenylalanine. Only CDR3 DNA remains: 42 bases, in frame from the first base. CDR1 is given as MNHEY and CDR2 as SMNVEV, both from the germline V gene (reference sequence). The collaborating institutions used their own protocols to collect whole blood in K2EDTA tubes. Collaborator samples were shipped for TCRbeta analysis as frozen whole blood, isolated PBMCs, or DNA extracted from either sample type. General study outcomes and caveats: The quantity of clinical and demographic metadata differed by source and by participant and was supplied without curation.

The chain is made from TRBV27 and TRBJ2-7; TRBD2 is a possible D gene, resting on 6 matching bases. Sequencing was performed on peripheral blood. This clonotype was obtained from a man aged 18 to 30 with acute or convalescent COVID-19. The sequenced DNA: TGTGCCAGCAGTTGGGGGACTGGGGCCTACGAGCAGTACTTC. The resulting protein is CASSWGTGAYEQYF.